Listed here are 24 T cell receptor beta chains from one sample, sequenced in a study of shared clonotypes between healthy human individuals. The table came from immunoSEQ multiplex PCR; TCRdb's copy has only in-frame clones and leaves some out. The table lists a few million clones, just under 95% of them singletons, with 0.3% to 0.4% in the top ten. The sequenced sample consisted of naive CD4+ T cells from PBMCs. Indicated subset: CD45RA+ positively selected. These receptor sequences come from a man aged 18-30 years in good health. Some clones in this sample may be carry-over from other donors' samples.

The V and J genes are TRBV4-2 and TRBJ2-7, with unresolved D. Trimming stripped 0 bases from V and 3 bases from J, with 6 bases between. This CDR3 region has 13 residues. Looked up from germline, CDR1 is LGHNA and CDR2 is YNFKEQ. The chain's CDR3 is CASSQEGHYEQYF. For the CDR3, the DNA is TGTGCCAGCAGCCAAGAAGGGCACTACGAGCAGTACTTC.

Turning to this clone: Other DNA sequences in this sample translate to the same CDR3. The chain uses TRBV5-5 and TRBJ1-3, with unresolved D. This CDR3 contains 14 residues. The V gene lost 0 bases and the J gene lost 1 base, with 5 bases spanning the gap. Germline V gene lookup returns CDR1 SGHKS and CDR2 YYEKEE (reference sequence). The CDR3 DNA is TGTGCCAGCAGCTTGGGAGGATCTGGAAACACCATATATTTT. Its protein product is CASSLGGSGNTIYF. Complete variable domain (other parts from reference TRBV5-5 and TRBJ1-3): DAGVTQSPTHLIKTRGQQVTLRCSPISGHKSVSWYQQVLGQGPQFIFQYYEKEERGRGNFPDRFSARQFPNYSSELNVNALLLGDSALYLCASSLGGSGNTIYFGEGSWLTVV.

The chain is built from TRBV10-1 and TRBJ2-1, with 16 bases aligning to TRBD2. The CDR3 extends over 18 amino acids. Germline V lookup: CDR1 WNHNN, CDR2 SYGVQD (reference sequence). The V segment lost 2 bases and the J segment 4 bases; nucleotides outside the gene matches: 5. The CDR3, as DNA: TGCGCCAGCAGTGAGCGCCCGGGACTAGCGGGAGGGTACAATGAGCAGTTCTTC. The encoded protein is CASSERPGLAGGYNEQFF.

The rearrangement links TRBV5-8 to TRBJ2-5, with 13 bases lining up with TRBD2. Germline CDR1 and CDR2: SGHTS and YDEGEE. The CDR3 totals 17 residues. V lost 0 bases, J lost 4 bases, and 6 bases stayed unmatched. CDR3 nucleotide sequence: TGTGCCAGCAGCTTGGGTATGGGACTAGCGGGACCAGAGACCCAGTACTTC. Its protein product is CASSLGMGLAGPETQYF.

This rearrangement joins TRBV5-1 to TRBJ2-4, with D unresolved. The CDR3 is 15 amino acids. V gave up 1 base and J gave up 6 bases, with 14 bases separating them. The V gene's germline CDR1 is SGHRS and CDR2 YFSETQ. CDR3 protein: CASSLRNPGLNIQYF. CDR3 DNA sequence: TGCGCCAGCAGCTTGAGAAACCCAGGATTAAACATTCAGTACTTC.

The gene calls are TRBV13 and TRBJ1-1; 8 bases are shared with TRBD1. The germline V gene encodes CDR1 PRHDT and CDR2 FYEKMQ (reference sequence). After removal of 3 bases from V and 4 bases from J, the junction contained 4 bases not matched to a gene. This CDR3 region has 14 residues. CDR3 residues: CASSLNRGATEAFF. DNA for the CDR3: TGTGCCAGCAGCTTGAACAGGGGGGCCACTGAAGCTTTCTTT.

This clone was counted once. The chain carries TRBV19 and TRBJ2-7, with D possibly matching TRBD1 (6 bases). CDR3 size: 13 residues. Trimming cost V 6 bases and J 4 bases, with 13 bases left between them. From germline, CDR1 is LNHDA and CDR2 SQIVND (reference sequence). The CDR3 sequence is CASRGGYFYEQYF. The CDR3, as DNA: TGTGCCAGTAGAGGGGGTTATTTTTACGAGCAGTACTTC.

The chain combines TRBV7-3 with TRBJ2-2; 7 bases agree with TRBD1. Trimming at V came to 2 bases and at J to 0 bases, leaving 9 bases not matched to a gene. CDR1 is SGHTA, CDR2 FQGTGA, per germline. The CDR3 spans 18 residues. The CDR3 coding sequence is TGTGCCAGCAGCTTACACTTAAGGACAGGCGCGAACACCGGGGAGCTGTTTTTT. Translation: CASSLHLRTGANTGELFF. Full variable domain (missing parts from reference TRBV7-3 and TRBJ2-2): GAGVSQTPSNKVTEKGKYVELRCDPISGHTALYWYRQSLGQGPEFLIYFQGTGAADDSGLPNDRFFAVRPEGSVSTLKIQRTERGDSAVYLCASSLHLRTGANTGELFFGEGSRLTVL.

The rearrangement links TRBV2 to TRBJ2-1; D is ambiguous. Germline V lookup: CDR1 SNHLY, CDR2 FYNNEI. CDR3 length: 11 residues. V was pared by 2 bases and J by 9 bases, with 5 bases between. The CDR3 spells CASSEWSEQFF. DNA of the CDR3: TGTGCCAGCAGTGAATGGAGTGAGCAGTTCTTC.

Concerning this clone: Other nucleotide sequences in the sample specify the same CDR3. J is TRBJ2-1 and V is TRBV6-5; TRBD2 aligns across 12 bases. The CDR3 covers 15 residues. The germline V gene has CDR1 MNHEY and CDR2 SVGAGI. The J segment lost 4 bases and the V segment lost 2 bases, leaving 0 bases of the junction unmatched. CDR3 sequence (DNA): TGTGCCAGCAGTTACCTAGCGGGAGGGTACAATGAGCAGTTCTTC. Protein sequence: CASSYLAGGYNEQFF.

The rearrangement uses TRBV2 and TRBJ1-5; 7 nucleotides match TRBD1. The CDR3 loop spans 15 amino acids. Germline V gene lookup returns CDR1 SNHLY and CDR2 FYNNEI. Unmatched junction bases numbered 8, after V lost 6 bases and J lost 3 bases. CDR3 in amino acids: CASRALGTDNQPQHF. For the CDR3, the DNA is TGTGCCAGCAGGGCCCTAGGGACAGACAATCAGCCCCAGCATTTT.

The chain is built from TRBV12-5 and TRBJ2-2; D remains unclear. The CDR3 sequence is 14 residues long. Trimming removed 5 bases at V and 1 base at J, with 8 bases between. The germline V gene has CDR1 LGHNT and CDR2 FRNRAP. CDR3 nucleotide sequence: TGTGCTAGTGGTGGCTCAGTGAACACCGGGGAGCTGTTTTTT. Its translation is CASGGSVNTGELFF. Drawing the rest from reference TRBV12-5 and TRBJ2-2, the complete variable domain is DARVTQTPRHKVTEMGQEVTMRCQPILGHNTVFWYRQTMMQGLELLAYFRNRAPLDDSGMPKDRFSAEMPDATLATLKIQPSEPRDSAVYFCASGGSVNTGELFFGEGSRLTVL.

This chain joins TRBV7-9 and TRBJ2-2; 14 nucleotides line up with TRBD2. Germline trimming cut 5 bases from V and 7 bases from J; bases unmatched to any gene: 9. Germline V gene sequence: CDR1 SEHNR, CDR2 FQNEAQ (reference sequence). The CDR3 is made up of 17 amino acids. As DNA, the CDR3 is TGTGCCAGCAGCGGGAAGACTAGCGGGAGGGATGTCGGGGAGCTGTTTTTT. Translating it yields CASSGKTSGRDVGELFF.

The chain links TRBV28 to TRBJ1-2; 10 nucleotides line up with TRBD1. From germline, CDR1 is MDHEN and CDR2 SYDVKM. V lost 5 bases and J lost 5; bases outside the gene matches: 8. The CDR3 contains 15 residues. DNA of the CDR3: TGTGCCAGCAGTCCCGGGGACAGGGGTGATTATGGCTACACCTTC. Translation gives CASSPGDRGDYGYTF.

V and J are TRBV28 and TRBJ1-5; D remains unclear. From germline, CDR1 is MDHEN and CDR2 SYDVKM. The V end lost 6 bases, the J end lost 9 bases, and 15 bases lay between the germline ends. There are 13 residues in the CDR3. CDR3 DNA sequence: TGTGCCAGCAGACAGACCGAGACCTGGCCCCAGCATTTT. It yields the protein CASRQTETWPQHF.

The chain has TRBV29-1 and TRBJ2-7, with 7 bases that match TRBD1. CDR1 and CDR2 from the germline V gene are SQVTM and ANQGSEA. CDR3 length: 13 amino acids. V shed 4 bases and J 2 bases; nucleotides not matched to a gene: 5. CDR3 bases: TGCAGCGTTGGTTGGACAGGAGCCTACGAGCAGTACTTC. Encoded protein: CSVGWTGAYEQYF.

J is TRBJ2-7 and V is TRBV28, with 7 bases matching TRBD1. Germline V gene sequence: CDR1 MDHEN, CDR2 SYDVKM. The length of the CDR3 is 15 residues. V lost 5 bases, J lost 9 bases, and 16 bases stayed unmatched. The CDR3 region is CASSQGGATDTGQYF. DNA for the CDR3: TGTGCCAGCAGTCAAGGGGGCGCGACTGATACGGGGCAGTACTTC.

Notes on this clone: This CDR3 is also generated by other DNA sequences in the sample. The rearrangement links TRBV9 to TRBJ2-6, with 7 bases that match TRBD2. This CDR3 is built from 17 residues. From germline, CDR1 is SGDLS and CDR2 YYNGEE. After removal of 0 bases from V and 0 bases from J, the junction contained 3 bases not matched to a gene. CDR3 in DNA: TGTGCCAGCAGCGTAGGGGAGGGACGCTCTGGGGCCAACGTCCTGACTTTC. Translated, it gives CASSVGEGRSGANVLTF.

V usage is TRBV5-6 and J usage is TRBJ1-2; perhaps TRBD1 as D (5 bases). V lost 4 bases, J lost 8 bases, and 12 bases lay in between. The germline V gene has CDR1 SGHDT and CDR2 YYEEEE. This CDR3 comprises 12 residues. CDR3 region: CASSGGLEGYTF. The CDR3 DNA follows: TGTGCCAGCAGCGGGGGTTTGGAAGGCTACACCTTC.

V is TRBV5-1 and J is TRBJ2-5; TRBD2 aligns across 7 bases. Germline CDR1 is SGHRS and CDR2 is YFSETQ. The trim removed 9 bases at V and 4 bases at J, leaving 18 bases unmatched. The CDR3 sequence is 16 residues long. CDR3 amino acids: CATQRRSGEAAETQYF. The CDR3 DNA sequence: TGCGCCACCCAACGACGAAGCGGGGAGGCAGCAGAGACCCAGTACTTC.

This chain joins TRBV28 and TRBJ1-2, with D hard to call. The CDR3 length is 12 residues. In germline, CDR1 is MDHEN, CDR2 SYDVKM. Between the trimmed V and J ends, which lost 7 bases and 3 bases, there was a span of 9 bases. This CDR3 is CASKMPHYGYTF. In DNA form, the CDR3 reads TGTGCCAGCAAGATGCCCCACTATGGCTACACCTTC.

With regard to this clone: This sample also contains other DNA sequences that code for the same CDR3. The chain carries TRBV4-1 and TRBJ2-4, with D perhaps being TRBD1 or TRBD2 (5 bases each). In germline, CDR1 is MGHRA, CDR2 YSYEKL. Trimming took off 4 bases at V and 6 bases at J, with 19 bases between the two ends. This CDR3 comprises 16 residues. CDR3 in amino acids: CASSRGLAQRGNIQYF. CDR3 sequence (DNA): TGCGCCAGCAGCCGAGGGCTAGCCCAGAGGGGAAACATTCAGTACTTC.

The V and J genes are TRBV15 and TRBJ2-3; 8 nucleotides align to TRBD2. Germline CDR1 and CDR2: LNHNV and YYDKDF (reference sequence). V was clipped by 2 bases and J by 1 base; unmatched bases: 5. The CDR3 contains 16 residues. CDR3 nucleotide sequence: TGTGCCACCAGCAGATTACAAGCGGGAGGCACAGATACGCAGTATTTT. This gives the protein CATSRLQAGGTDTQYF.

This clone was counted once. The CDR3 loop reads CASTLGPGANVLTF. The CDR3 DNA follows: TGTGCCAGCACCCTAGGCCCGGGGGCCAACGTCCTGACTTTC. The chain has TRBV6-5 and TRBJ2-6; no definite D call. V was shortened by 7 bases and J by 4 bases, with 11 bases between the two germline ends. Germline V gene data show CDR1 as MNHEY and CDR2 as SVGAGI. This CDR3 region has 14 residues.